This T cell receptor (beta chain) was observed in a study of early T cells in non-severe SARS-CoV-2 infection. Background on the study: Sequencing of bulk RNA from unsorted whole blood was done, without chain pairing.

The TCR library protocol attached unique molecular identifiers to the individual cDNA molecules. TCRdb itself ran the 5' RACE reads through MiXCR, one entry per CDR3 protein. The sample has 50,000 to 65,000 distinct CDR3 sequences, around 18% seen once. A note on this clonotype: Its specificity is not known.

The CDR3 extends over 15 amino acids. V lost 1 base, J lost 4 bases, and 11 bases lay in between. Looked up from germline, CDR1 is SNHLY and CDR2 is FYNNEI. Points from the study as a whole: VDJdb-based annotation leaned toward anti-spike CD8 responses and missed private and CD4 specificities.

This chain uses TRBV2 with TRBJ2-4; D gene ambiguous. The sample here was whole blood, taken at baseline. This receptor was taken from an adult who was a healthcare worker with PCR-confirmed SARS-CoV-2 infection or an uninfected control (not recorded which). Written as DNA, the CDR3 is TGTGCCAGCAGTGAAGTTCGAATCGGTAAAAACATTCAGTACTTC. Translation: CASSEVRIGKNIQYF.